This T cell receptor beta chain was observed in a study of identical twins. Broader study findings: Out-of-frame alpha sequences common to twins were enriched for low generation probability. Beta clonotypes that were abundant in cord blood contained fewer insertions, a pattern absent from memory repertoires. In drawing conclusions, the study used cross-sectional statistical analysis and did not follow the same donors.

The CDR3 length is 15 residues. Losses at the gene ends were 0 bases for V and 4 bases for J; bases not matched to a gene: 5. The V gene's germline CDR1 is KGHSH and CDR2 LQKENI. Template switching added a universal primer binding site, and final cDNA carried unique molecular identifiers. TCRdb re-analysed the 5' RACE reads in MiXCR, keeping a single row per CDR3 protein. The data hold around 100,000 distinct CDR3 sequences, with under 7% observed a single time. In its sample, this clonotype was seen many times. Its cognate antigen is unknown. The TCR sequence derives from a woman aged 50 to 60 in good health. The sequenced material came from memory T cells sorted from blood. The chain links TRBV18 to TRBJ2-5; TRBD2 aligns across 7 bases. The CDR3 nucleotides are TGTGCCAGCTCACCACCGGTGATAGCGGGAGAGACCCAGTACTTC. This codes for CASSPPVIAGETQYF.